This T cell receptor (beta chain) was sequenced in a study of lymphopenia after photon versus proton radiotherapy. Of note for this clone: Its antigen is currently unknown.

The protocol was immunoSEQ multiplex PCR, while the TCRdb copy is restricted to in-frame clones and leaves out a portion. The sample comprises more than 9,500 clones, around 89% of which are singletons, and over 3% rests with the top ten. Notes on the study in general: Proton therapy kept repertoires fairly stable, unlike photons, which gained effector/memory cells.

The specimen was peripheral blood, collected from a patient treated with proton-based radiotherapy. The clonotype originates from a man in his sixties with pancreatic cancer.

The chain's CDR3 is CASSDSGVSVSSGYTF. As DNA, the CDR3 is TGTGCCAGCAGTGATTCGGGAGTAAGCGTCTCGTCTGGCTACACCTTC. The chain uses TRBV28 and TRBJ1-2; no reliable D call. Germline CDR1 MDHEN, CDR2 SYDVKM. This CDR3 is built from 16 residues. V was pared by 5 bases and J by 7 bases, with 23 bases between.